This T cell receptor beta chain stems from a study of OX40 agonist ivuxolimab in advanced cancers. Regarding the complete study: The costimulatory receptor OX40 (CD134) was targeted by ivuxolimab, a fully human IgG2 agonistic monoclonal antibody. Of the roughly 52 dose-escalation patients, hepatocellular carcinoma was present in about 19, melanoma in approximately 15, renal cell carcinoma in 9 and head and neck cancer in 9. The purpose of peripheral TCRbeta sequencing was to test whether ivuxolimab changed TCR sequence diversity and led to clonal T-cell expansion. Prior anti-PD-1, anti-PD-L1 or anti-CTLA-4 therapy was permitted, and checkpoint inhibitors had been received by under 50% of dose-escalation patients. The paper covers the monotherapy dose-escalation part of the phase I ivuxolimab trial, which included N of about 50 patients. In the dose-escalation cohort, 82.7% of patients were male, and the mean age was approximately 60 years, with a range of roughly 20 to 80. Partial responses were achieved by three dose-escalation patients, of whom one had hepatocellular carcinoma and two had cutaneous melanoma. Intravenous ivuxolimab was administered to patients every 2 weeks at six dose levels: 0.01, 0.1, 0.3, 1.5, 3 and 10 mg/kg.

Paper-wide results and their limitations: The antigen specificity of the peripheral T cells that underwent clonal expansion was not determined. Low levels of normalized T-cell clonal expansion were also seen in some nonresponding patients. After ivuxolimab, expanded clones were on average more numerous among CD8+ T cells than among CD4+ T cells. Clonal expansion of both CD4+ and CD8+ blood T cells was observed from baseline to week 6 at doses 0.1 to 3.0 mg/kg. In the 0.1-3.0 mg/kg groups, partial responders had among the lowest normalized peripheral clonal expansion, particularly in CD8+ T cells.

The trial excluded patients who had a history of autoimmune disease or who were on systemic immunosuppression. In every dose cohort, peripheral blood was drawn for TCR sequencing at baseline, cycle 4 day 1, and cycle 7 day 1. Samples came from an open-label, multicenter, first-in-human phase I dose-escalation trial of ivuxolimab. Adults with locally advanced or metastatic melanoma, renal cell carcinoma, hepatocellular carcinoma or head and neck squamous cell carcinoma were enrolled in the trial. CD4+ and CD8+ T cells were sorted separately from peripheral blood before TCR sequencing. Trimming accounts for 1 base at V and 0 bases at J, while the number of junction bases matched to no gene is 10. CDR1 and CDR2, looked up from the germline V gene, are LGHNA and YSLEER. Measured from the cysteine to the phenylalanine, the CDR3 is 19 residues long. Only CDR3 DNA remains: 57 bases, in frame from the first base.

A note on this clone: Its antigen is currently not known. Qualities for individual bases were not recorded, and no much larger clone is one base off.

For sequencing of the TCRbeta CDR3 region, genomic DNA was extracted from the sorted cells. The immunoSEQ Assay was used to sequence the TCRbeta CDR3 regions. This immuneACCESS table, as held by TCRdb, lists in-frame sequences with V and J called but not all clones. Of the missing ones, under half trace to an unresolved V gene in checked studies; the others have no known cause. Recorded for this sample are about 50,000 clones; 93% of them occurred a single time. The ten largest clones represent around a sixth of the sample. The clonotype originates from an adult with an advanced solid tumor such as melanoma, head and neck, liver or kidney cancer. Here the sequenced sample was CD4+ or CD8+ T cells sorted from blood, taken in a trial of the OX40 agonist ivuxolimab. Recombination connected TRBV4-3 to TRBJ2-2, and TRBD1 aligns with 8 junction nucleotides. The DNA reads TGCGCCAGCAGCCAAGGGGACAGGTTTTCTTTGGCGAACACCGGGGAGCTGTTTTTT. Its translation reads: CASSQGDRFSLANTGELFF.